The 20 T cell receptor beta chains in this list originate from one sample, sequenced in a study of T-cell memory formation after mild COVID-19. TCRdb reprocessed the 5' RACE reads via MiXCR and lists one record per CDR3 protein. The sample holds under 350,000 distinct CDR3 sequences, 15% to 20% seen once. Specimen: PBMCs or a T cell subset sorted from them (not recorded which). The receptors come from a man between 18 and 29 years old who had mild COVID-19 (a few samples of this study predate the infection). Cell type and time point are not known.

The V gene is TRBV7-8, the J gene TRBJ2-2; D not resolved. The CDR3 has 13 residues. Germline loops: CDR1 SGHVS, CDR2 FQNEAQ. Trimming pared 3 bases from V and 5 bases from J, leaving 7 bases between. In DNA form, the CDR3 reads TGTGCCAGCAGCTTTGGTAGGACCGGGGAGCTGTTTTTT. Translating gives CASSFGRTGELFF.

This clonotype was detected ten times or more. The chain links TRBV20-1 to TRBJ2-5; 7 nucleotides agree with TRBD1. Germline trimming cut 6 bases from V and 2 bases from J; bases unmatched to any gene: 9. Germline CDR1 reads DFQATT; CDR2 reads SNEGSKA (reference sequence). The CDR3 sequence is 14 residues long. The CDR3 sequence: CSALPGTVQETQYF. CDR3 nucleotides: TGCAGTGCCCTCCCCGGGACAGTACAAGAGACCCAGTACTTC.

This chain links TRBV2 with TRBJ1-1; 9 bases fit TRBD1. CDR1 is SNHLY and CDR2 is FYNNEI in the germline V gene. CDR3 length: 17 residues. Trimming cost V 6 bases and J 3 bases; bases outside gene matches: 14. The CDR3 DNA reads as TGTGCCAGCAGGCCATACGGGACAGGGTTTCCCCACACTGAAGCTTTCTTT. Amino acids: CASRPYGTGFPHTEAFF. Combining the CDR3 with reference TRBV2 and TRBJ1-1 gives the whole variable domain EPEVTQTPSHQVTQMGQEVILRCVPISNHLYFYWYRQILGQKVEFLVSFYNNEISEKSEIFDDQFSVERPDGSNFTLKIRSTKLEDSAMYFCASRPYGTGFPHTEAFFGQGTRLTVV.

This clonotype showed up just a few times. The chain joins TRBV7-2 to TRBJ2-2; 12 bases line up with TRBD2. The CDR3 has 17 residues. Germline trimming cut 3 bases from V and 3 bases from J; bases unmatched to any gene: 5. Germline V lookup: CDR1 SGHTA, CDR2 FQGNSA. The CDR3 loop is CASSLPRTSGDTGELFF. CDR3 sequence (DNA): TGTGCCAGCAGCTTGCCCCGGACTAGCGGGGACACCGGGGAGCTGTTTTTT. Together with reference TRBV7-2 and TRBJ2-2, the CDR3 gives the full variable domain: GAGVSQSPSNKVTEKGKDVELRCDPISGHTALYWYRQSLGQGLEFLIYFQGNSAPDKSGLPSDRFSAERTGGSVSTLTIQRTQQEDSAVYLCASSLPRTSGDTGELFFGEGSRLTVL.

The rearrangement links TRBV9 to TRBJ1-5; weak D call: TRBD1 (6 bases). From germline, CDR1 is SGDLS and CDR2 YYNGEE. The CDR3 loop spans 14 amino acids. Trimming cost V 0 bases and J 3 bases, with 7 bases left between them. Here the CDR3 DNA reads TGTGCCAGCAGCGTAGAGGGGGTCAATCAGCCCCAGCATTTT. It encodes CASSVEGVNQPQHF.

J is TRBJ2-7 and V is TRBV13, with D possibly matching TRBD1 (6 bases). This CDR3 is 14 amino acids long. Germline assignment: CDR1 PRHDT and CDR2 FYEKMQ (reference sequence). V lost 5 bases and J 5 bases, leaving 16 bases between the germline ends. In DNA, the CDR3 is TGTGCCAGCAGCCCGAGCACAGGGAGCCACGAGCAGTACTTC. This gives the protein CASSPSTGSHEQYF.

This rearrangement joins TRBV7-2 to TRBJ1-4; TRBD1 is a possible D gene (5 bases). The CDR3 spans 21 residues. Trimming shortened V by 5 bases and J by 12 bases, and 40 bases separated the two germline ends. Germline V CDR1 and CDR2: SGHTA, FQGNSA. As DNA, the CDR3 is TGTGCCAGCAGCCCATCTCTACCCGGGACGGTGGCTTTAGTGGGCCACAAGGAACTGTTTTTT. Its protein product is CASSPSLPGTVALVGHKELFF.

The chain has TRBV20-1 and TRBJ2-7, with a weak D call TRBD1 (6 bases). The ends were cut back, 6 bases at V and 2 bases at J, with 14 bases in the middle. The V gene's germline CDR1 is DFQATT and CDR2 SNEGSKA (reference sequence). CDR3 size: 13 residues. This chain's CDR3 is CSATGTYAYEQYF. The CDR3 DNA sequence: TGCAGTGCCACAGGGACCTATGCCTACGAGCAGTACTTC.

The gene calls are TRBV20-1 and TRBJ1-1, with a possible D match to TRBD1 (5 bases). The CDR3 is 13 amino acids. Germline V gives CDR1 DFQATT, CDR2 SNEGSKA (reference sequence). Between the trimmed V and J ends, which lost 6 bases and 0 bases, there was a span of 11 bases. The CDR3 DNA reads as TGCAGTGCCGAGGGGACCGTGAACACTGAAGCTTTCTTT. Translated, it gives CSAEGTVNTEAFF.

The V gene is TRBV30, the J gene TRBJ2-7; D uncertain. Trimming removed 8 bases from V and 1 base from J, with 15 bases in between. Germline loops: CDR1 GTSNPN, CDR2 SVGIG (reference sequence). CDR3 length equals 13 residues. CDR3 in amino acids: CAATNLDSYEQYF. CDR3 coding DNA: TGTGCCGCTACCAATCTGGATTCCTACGAGCAGTACTTC.

The chain is built from TRBV4-1 and TRBJ2-7, with TRBD1 identical over 10 bases. The CDR3 runs 14 residues. Looked up from germline, CDR1 is MGHRA and CDR2 is YSYEKL. Trimming removed 2 bases from V and 5 bases from J; junction bases left unmatched: 3. Here the CDR3 reads CASSQTGTGDEQYV. CDR3 sequence (DNA): TGCGCCAGCAGCCAAACCGGGACAGGGGACGAGCAGTACGTC.

This sequence joins TRBV28 and TRBJ2-3, with 7 positions matching TRBD1. Germline CDR1 and CDR2: MDHEN and SYDVKM. Losses at the gene ends were 2 bases for V and 0 bases for J; bases not matched to a gene: 5. CDR3 size: 16 residues. In DNA form, the CDR3 reads TGTGCCAGCAGTTTAATGAGGGGGCCTAGCACAGATACGCAGTATTTT. Encoded protein: CASSLMRGPSTDTQYF. The full variable domain, rest sourced from reference TRBV28 and TRBJ2-3, is DVKVTQSSRYLVKRTGEKVFLECVQDMDHENMFWYRQDPGLGLRLIYFSYDVKMKEKGDIPEGYSVSREKKERFSLILESASTNQTSMYLCASSLMRGPSTDTQYFGPGTRLTVL.

This clonotype was seen more than once but under ten times. The gene calls are TRBV7-6 and TRBJ2-2; D unclear. The length of the CDR3 is 14 residues. The V end was cut by 1 base, the J end by 2 bases, with 5 bases between. Germline V CDR1 and CDR2: SGHVS, FNYEAQ. Here the CDR3 DNA reads TGTGCCAGCAGCTTAGGACATAACACCGGGGAGCTGTTTTTT. Protein sequence: CASSLGHNTGELFF. Full variable domain (outside the CDR3, taken from reference TRBV7-6 and TRBJ2-2): GAGVSQSPRYKVTKRGQDVALRCDPISGHVSLYWYRQALGQGPEFLTYFNYEAQQDKSGLPNDRFSAERPEGSISTLTIQRTEQRDSAMYRCASSLGHNTGELFFGEGSRLTVL.

The sample holds a few counts of this clonotype. V gene TRBV7-8 combines with J gene TRBJ2-3, with 10 bases matching TRBD2. There are 18 residues in the CDR3. CDR1 and CDR2 from the germline V gene are SGHVS and FQNEAQ. The V segment lost 6 bases and the J segment 4 bases; nucleotides outside the gene matches: 16. In DNA form, the CDR3 reads TGTGCCAGCAGGCGAGGTCGGCTAGCGGGGGATATCGCAGATACGCAGTATTTT. Translated, it gives CASRRGRLAGDIADTQYF.

The chain recombines TRBV7-9 with TRBJ2-1; D gene uncertain. V lost 0 bases to trimming and J lost 0 bases, with 12 bases between them. Per the germline V gene, CDR1 is SEHNR and CDR2 is FQNEAQ (reference sequence). The length of the CDR3 is 17 residues. CDR3 protein: CASSLAARRSSYNEQFF. The CDR3, as DNA: TGTGCCAGCAGCTTAGCCGCGAGGCGGAGCTCCTACAATGAGCAGTTCTTC.

This clonotype has more than one count but fewer than ten. V usage is TRBV2 and J usage is TRBJ2-5; a weak D match, TRBD1 (5 bases). The germline gives CDR1 SNHLY, CDR2 FYNNEI. V was shortened by 6 bases and J by 1 base, with 15 bases between the two germline ends. CDR3 length equals 15 residues. This chain's CDR3 is CASRARLGRQETQYF. The CDR3 nucleotides read TGTGCCAGCAGAGCCAGATTGGGGCGCCAAGAGACCCAGTACTTC.

This clonotype was recorded at least ten times. The V and J genes are TRBV4-2 and TRBJ2-1; D is unresolved. This CDR3 has 14 residues. Looked up from germline, CDR1 is LGHNA and CDR2 is YNFKEQ. The germline V and J ends were trimmed by 0 bases and 4 bases, with 7 bases remaining between them. For the CDR3, the DNA is TGTGCCAGCAGCCAAGAAGGGCGGTACAATGAGCAGTTCTTC. It is translated as CASSQEGRYNEQFF.

This rearrangement joins TRBV20-1 to TRBJ1-2; 8 bases map to TRBD1. V shed 3 bases and J 7 bases; nucleotides not matched to a gene: 7. CDR3 length: 13 residues. The germline gives CDR1 DFQATT, CDR2 SNEGSKA (reference sequence). The CDR3: CSASPRGQGGYTF. Here the CDR3 DNA reads TGCAGTGCTAGTCCCAGGGGGCAGGGTGGCTACACCTTC.

The V gene is TRBV7-2, the J gene TRBJ1-2; perhaps TRBD1 as D (6 bases). The CDR3 contains 14 residues. The germline gives CDR1 SGHTA, CDR2 FQGNSA. The V end was cut by 3 bases, the J end by 4 bases, with 12 bases between. CDR3 DNA: TGTGCCAGCAGCTTCGAGACAGGCGTCTATGGCTACACCTTC. Translated: CASSFETGVYGYTF.

The chain employs TRBV6-2 or TRBV6-3 and TRBJ2-2, with 10 bases identical to TRBD2. CDR1 and CDR2 (germline): MNHEY, SVGEGT. The CDR3 extends over 16 amino acids. V lost 6 bases and J lost 3; bases outside the gene matches: 7. The CDR3 loop is CASSRGLADHTGELFF. The CDR3 DNA reads TGTGCCAGCAGCCGCGGACTAGCGGACCACACCGGGGAGCTGTTTTTT.